The 8 T cell receptor beta chains below all came from one sample that was sequenced in a study of T cells in Graves' hyperthyroidism and ophthalmopathy. Amplification yielded TCR beta CDR3 regions, with RNA transcripts as the source. With the HTBI primer set, the TCR CDR3 went through a first round of RT-PCR. TCRdb fed the multiplex PCR reads into MiXCR, producing one record per CDR3 protein. The repertoire holds hundreds of thousands of distinct CDR3 sequences, with 15% to 20% as singletons. Sequencing input: blood. These receptors came from a man in his forties with Graves' ophthalmopathy.

This chain uses TRBV7-9 with TRBJ1-1, with D tentatively TRBD1 (5 bases). V was clipped by 5 bases and J by 4 bases, with 8 bases between them. This CDR3 comprises 12 residues. The germline V gene encodes CDR1 SEHNR and CDR2 FQNEAQ (reference sequence). CDR3 nucleotide sequence: TGTGCCAGCAGCATGGGGGTCACTGAAGCTTTCTTT. Amino acid sequence: CASSMGVTEAFF.

As regards this clonotype: An end of the junction differs from the germline gene, which may be a read error. V is TRBV5-1 and J is TRBJ1-6; no clear D. This CDR3 is built from 15 residues. The V gene's germline CDR1 is SGHRS and CDR2 YFSETQ. CDR3 in amino acids: CASSLLTTGHSPLHF. The CDR3, as DNA: TGCGCCAGCAGCTTACTTACGACTGGGCATTCCCCCCTCCACTTT. Variable domain in full (rest from reference TRBV5-1 and TRBJ1-6): KAGVTQTPRYLIKTRGQQVTLSCSPISGHRSVSWYQQTPGQGLQFLFEYFSETQRNKGNFPGRFSGRQFSNSRSEMNVSTLELGDSALYLCASSLLTTGHSPLHFGNGTRLTVT.

This clonotype has just a few counts. The rearrangement uses TRBV7-9 and TRBJ2-3; weak D call: TRBD1 (6 bases). Germline V CDR1 and CDR2: SEHNR, FQNEAQ (reference sequence). Between the trimmed V and J ends, which lost 2 bases and 2 bases, there was a span of 17 bases. CDR3 size: 17 residues. CDR3 in DNA: TGTGCCAGCAGCTTATTAGGACAGACCAGAAACACAGATACGCAGTATTTT. Its protein product is CASSLLGQTRNTDTQYF.

CDR3 sequence reads: CASSQDRAGLAGVDEQFF. Here the CDR3 DNA reads TGCGCCAGCAGCCAAGATAGGGCCGGACTAGCGGGAGTCGATGAGCAGTTCTTC. This rearrangement joins TRBV4-3 to TRBJ2-1; 13 nucleotides align to TRBD2. The junction had 10 bases not matched to a gene; V was cut back by 0 bases and J by 8 bases. From germline, CDR1 is LGHNA and CDR2 YSLEER. There are 18 residues in the CDR3.

This clonotype was counted ten times or more. The chain links TRBV12-5 to TRBJ2-3; D uncertain. The germline CDR1 and CDR2 sequences are LGHNT and FRNRAP. Trimming took off 7 bases at V and 4 bases at J, with 12 bases between the two ends. The CDR3 extends over 13 amino acids. CDR3 DNA: TGTGCTAGTGCTCCCACGTTCGCAGATACGCAGTATTTT. It specifies CASAPTFADTQYF.

This clonotype was detected ten times or more. The chain couples TRBV10-3 to TRBJ2-1; 12 bases map to TRBD2. The CDR3 runs 14 residues. V gave up 6 bases and J gave up 9 bases; unmatched junction bases: 6. From germline, CDR1 is ENHRY and CDR2 SYGVKD. The CDR3 DNA reads TGTGCCATCAGGACGACTAGCGGGAGCGCTGAGCAGTTCTTC. Translating it yields CAIRTTSGSAEQFF.

In its sample, this clonotype was seen many times. The rearrangement joins TRBV10-3 to TRBJ2-3; TRBD1 aligns across 7 bases. CDR1 and CDR2 (germline): ENHRY, SYGVKD. The V and J ends lost 3 bases and 8 bases, in that order; junction bases with no gene match: 2. CDR3 length: 12 residues. The CDR3 region has the DNA TGTGCCATCAGTGAAGGACAGGCTACGCAGTATTTT. It translates to CAISEGQATQYF.

J is TRBJ2-2 and V is TRBV12-3 or TRBV12-4; possibly TRBD1 or TRBD2 for D (5 bases each). The CDR3 runs 16 residues. Trimming took off 2 bases at V and 4 bases at J, with 14 bases between the two ends. The CDR3 sequence: CASSLRAGSATGELFF. The CDR3 DNA is TGTGCCAGCAGTTTAAGGGCAGGGAGCGCCACCGGGGAGCTGTTTTTT.